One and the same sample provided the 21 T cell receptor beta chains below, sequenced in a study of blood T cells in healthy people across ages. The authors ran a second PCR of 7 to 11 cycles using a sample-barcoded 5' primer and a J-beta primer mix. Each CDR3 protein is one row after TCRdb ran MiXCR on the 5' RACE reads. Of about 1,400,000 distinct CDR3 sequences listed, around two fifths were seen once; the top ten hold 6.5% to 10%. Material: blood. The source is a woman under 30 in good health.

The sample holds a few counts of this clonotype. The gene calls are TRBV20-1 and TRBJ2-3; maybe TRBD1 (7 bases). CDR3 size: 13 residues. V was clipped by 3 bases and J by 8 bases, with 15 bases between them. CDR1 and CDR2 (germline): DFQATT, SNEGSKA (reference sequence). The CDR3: CSAREGAPSTQYF. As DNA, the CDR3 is TGCAGTGCTAGGGAGGGGGCGCCAAGTACGCAGTATTTT.

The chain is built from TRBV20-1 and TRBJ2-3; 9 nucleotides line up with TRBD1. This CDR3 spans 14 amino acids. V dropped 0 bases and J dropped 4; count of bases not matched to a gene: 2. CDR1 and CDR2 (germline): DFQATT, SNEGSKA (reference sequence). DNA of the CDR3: TGCAGTGCTAGAGAAGGGACAGGGTCAGATACGCAGTATTTT. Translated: CSAREGTGSDTQYF.

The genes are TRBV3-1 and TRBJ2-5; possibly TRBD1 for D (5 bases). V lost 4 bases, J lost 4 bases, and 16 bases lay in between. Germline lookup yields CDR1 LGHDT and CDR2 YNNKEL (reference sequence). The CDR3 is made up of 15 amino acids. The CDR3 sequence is CASSPALRGRETQYF. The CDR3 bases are TGTGCCAGCAGCCCCGCCCTTAGGGGCCGAGAGACCCAGTACTTC.

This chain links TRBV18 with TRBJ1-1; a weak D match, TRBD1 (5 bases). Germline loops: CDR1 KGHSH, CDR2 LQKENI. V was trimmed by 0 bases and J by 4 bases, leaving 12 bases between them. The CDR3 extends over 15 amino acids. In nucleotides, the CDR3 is TGTGCCAGCTCACCACCTGCCCAGGGAGCCACTGAAGCTTTCTTT. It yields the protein CASSPPAQGATEAFF.

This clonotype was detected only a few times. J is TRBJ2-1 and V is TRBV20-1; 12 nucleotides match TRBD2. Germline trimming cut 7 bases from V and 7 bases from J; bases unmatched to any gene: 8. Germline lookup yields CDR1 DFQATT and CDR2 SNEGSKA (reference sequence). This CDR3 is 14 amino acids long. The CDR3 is CSGASGGAFNEQFF. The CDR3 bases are TGCAGTGGGGCTAGCGGGGGGGCGTTTAATGAGCAGTTCTTC.

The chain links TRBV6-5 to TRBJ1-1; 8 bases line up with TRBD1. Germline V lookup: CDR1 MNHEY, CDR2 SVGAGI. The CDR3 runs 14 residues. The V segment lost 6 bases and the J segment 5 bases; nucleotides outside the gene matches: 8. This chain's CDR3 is CASSPGGVLTEAFF. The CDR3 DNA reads TGTGCCAGCAGCCCAGGGGGCGTGTTGACTGAAGCTTTCTTT.

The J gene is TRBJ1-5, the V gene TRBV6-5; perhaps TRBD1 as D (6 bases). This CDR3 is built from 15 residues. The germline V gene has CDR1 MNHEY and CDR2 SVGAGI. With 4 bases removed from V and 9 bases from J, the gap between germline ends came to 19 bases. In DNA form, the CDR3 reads TGTGCCAGCAGTTCACAGGGCCGGGCCCATTTGCCCCAGCATTTT. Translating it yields CASSSQGRAHLPQHF.

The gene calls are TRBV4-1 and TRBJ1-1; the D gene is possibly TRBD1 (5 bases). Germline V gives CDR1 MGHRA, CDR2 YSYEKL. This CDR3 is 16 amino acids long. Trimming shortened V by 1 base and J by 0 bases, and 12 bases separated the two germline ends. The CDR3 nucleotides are TGCGCCAGCAGCCAAGTTTTCGGGGGAATGAACACTGAAGCTTTCTTT. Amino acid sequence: CASSQVFGGMNTEAFF.

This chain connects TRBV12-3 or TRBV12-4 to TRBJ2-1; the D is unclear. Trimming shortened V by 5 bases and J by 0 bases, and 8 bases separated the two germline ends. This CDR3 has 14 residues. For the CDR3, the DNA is TGTGCCAGCAGTCCCACGATCTCCTACAATGAGCAGTTCTTC. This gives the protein CASSPTISYNEQFF.

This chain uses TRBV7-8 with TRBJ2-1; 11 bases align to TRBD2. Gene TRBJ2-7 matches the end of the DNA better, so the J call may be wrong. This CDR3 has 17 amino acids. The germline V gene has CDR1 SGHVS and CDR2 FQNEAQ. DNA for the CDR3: TGTGCCAGCAGCTTAGAGGGACTAGCGGAGACCTACAATGAGCAGTACTTC. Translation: CASSLEGLAETYNEQYF.

DNA for the CDR3: TGTGCCAGCAGCCGGACAGGGGCACACAATGAGCAGTTCTTC. It codes for CASSRTGAHNEQFF. This chain uses TRBV6-5 with TRBJ2-1, with 9 bases lining up with TRBD1. CDR3 size: 14 residues. Trimming at V came to 6 bases and at J to 5 bases, leaving 5 bases not matched to a gene. Germline V gives CDR1 MNHEY, CDR2 SVGAGI.

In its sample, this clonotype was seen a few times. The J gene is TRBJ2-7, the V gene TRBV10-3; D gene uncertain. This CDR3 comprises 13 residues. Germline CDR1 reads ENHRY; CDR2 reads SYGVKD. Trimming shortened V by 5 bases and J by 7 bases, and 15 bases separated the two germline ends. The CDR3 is CAISPDGYNEQYF. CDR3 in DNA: TGTGCCATCAGTCCTGACGGCTACAATGAGCAGTACTTC.

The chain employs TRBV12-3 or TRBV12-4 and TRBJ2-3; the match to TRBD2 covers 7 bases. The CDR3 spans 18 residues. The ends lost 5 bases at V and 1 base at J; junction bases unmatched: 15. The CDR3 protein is CASSLSPGLGMGTDTQYF. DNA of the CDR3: TGTGCCAGCAGTCTATCCCCCGGACTAGGAATGGGCACAGATACGCAGTATTTT.

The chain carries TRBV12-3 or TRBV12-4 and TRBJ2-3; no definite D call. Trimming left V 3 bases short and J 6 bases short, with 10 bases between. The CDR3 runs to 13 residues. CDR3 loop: CASSLPQRDTQYF. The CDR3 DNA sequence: TGTGCCAGCAGTTTGCCCCAGAGGGATACGCAGTATTTT.

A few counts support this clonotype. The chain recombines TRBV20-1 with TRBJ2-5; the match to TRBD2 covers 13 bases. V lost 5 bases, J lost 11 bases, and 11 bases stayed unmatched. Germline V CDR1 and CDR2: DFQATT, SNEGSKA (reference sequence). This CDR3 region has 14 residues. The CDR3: CSAPTSGRDSEQYF. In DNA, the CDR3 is TGCAGTGCTCCCACTAGCGGGAGGGATTCGGAGCAGTACTTC.

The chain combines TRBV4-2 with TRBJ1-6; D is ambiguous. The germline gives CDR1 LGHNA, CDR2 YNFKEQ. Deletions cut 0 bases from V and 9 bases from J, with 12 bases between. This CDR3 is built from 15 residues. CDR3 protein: CASSQDPSSVSPLHF. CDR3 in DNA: TGTGCCAGCAGCCAAGATCCCTCCAGCGTTTCACCCCTCCACTTT.

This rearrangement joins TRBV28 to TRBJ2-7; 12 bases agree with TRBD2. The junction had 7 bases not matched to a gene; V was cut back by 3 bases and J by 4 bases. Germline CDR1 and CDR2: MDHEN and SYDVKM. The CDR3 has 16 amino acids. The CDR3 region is CASSFLAGGPHYEQYF. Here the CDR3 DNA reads TGTGCCAGCAGTTTCCTAGCGGGGGGGCCTCATTACGAGCAGTACTTC.

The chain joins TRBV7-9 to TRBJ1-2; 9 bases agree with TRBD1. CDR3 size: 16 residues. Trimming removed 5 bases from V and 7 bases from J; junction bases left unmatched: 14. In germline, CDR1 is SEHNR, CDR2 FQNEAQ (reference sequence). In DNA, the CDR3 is TGTGCCAGCAGCCTCGACGGCAAAGGACAGGGGAGTGGCTACACCTTC. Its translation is CASSLDGKGQGSGYTF. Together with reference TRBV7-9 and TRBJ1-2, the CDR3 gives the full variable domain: DTGVSQNPRHKITKRGQNVTFRCDPISEHNRLYWYRQTLGQGPEFLTYFQNEAQLEKSRLLSDRFSAERPKGSFSTLEIQRTEQGDSAMYLCASSLDGKGQGSGYTFGSGTRLTVV.

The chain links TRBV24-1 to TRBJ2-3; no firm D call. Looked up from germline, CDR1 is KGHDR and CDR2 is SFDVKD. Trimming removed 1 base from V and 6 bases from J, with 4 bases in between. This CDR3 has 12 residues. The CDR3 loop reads CATSDLGDTQYF. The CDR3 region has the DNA TGTGCCACCAGTGATTTAGGCGATACGCAGTATTTT.

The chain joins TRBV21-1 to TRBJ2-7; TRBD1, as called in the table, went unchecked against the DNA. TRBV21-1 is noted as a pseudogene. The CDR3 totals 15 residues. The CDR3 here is CASSRGGHGSYEQYF. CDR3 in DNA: TGTGCCAGCAGCAGGGGGGGGCACGGATCCTACGAGCAGTACTTC.

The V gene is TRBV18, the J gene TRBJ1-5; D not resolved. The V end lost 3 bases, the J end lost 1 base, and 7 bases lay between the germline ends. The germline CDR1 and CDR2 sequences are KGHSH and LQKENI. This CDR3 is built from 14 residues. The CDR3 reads CASSPSRSNQPQHF. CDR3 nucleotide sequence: TGTGCCAGCTCACCGAGTCGAAGCAATCAGCCCCAGCATTTT.